Below, one T cell receptor (beta chain) is given with its context. The target antigen is unknown. The record originates from a study of blood T cells in healthy people across ages. Study observations and caveats: Diversity figures based on one million T cells were deemed too low. With donor CMV status unknown, expanded clonotype changes were possibly confounded.

PBMCs, at least 6 million per sample, were isolated. Combining a sample-barcoded 5' primer with a J-beta primer mix, a second PCR ran for roughly 7 to 11 cycles. Any given sample supplied a minimum of 2.5 million CDR3-containing paired-end reads. TCRdb redid the calling of the 5' RACE reads with MiXCR, one entry per CDR3 protein. The sample includes hundreds of thousands of distinct CDR3 sequences, approximately 52% of them seen just once. The TCR originated in a woman of 80 years or more in good health. Sequenced: blood.

CDR3 region: CASKSHGEKGYEQYF. CDR3 nucleotides: TGTGCCAGCAAATCCCACGGGGAGAAGGGCTACGAGCAGTACTTC. The genes are TRBV6-2 or TRBV6-3 and TRBJ2-7, with TRBD2 as a possible D gene (5 bases). The CDR3 sequence is 15 residues long. Trimming removed 7 bases at V and 3 bases at J, with 19 bases between. Germline V lookup: CDR1 MNHEY, CDR2 SVGEGT.